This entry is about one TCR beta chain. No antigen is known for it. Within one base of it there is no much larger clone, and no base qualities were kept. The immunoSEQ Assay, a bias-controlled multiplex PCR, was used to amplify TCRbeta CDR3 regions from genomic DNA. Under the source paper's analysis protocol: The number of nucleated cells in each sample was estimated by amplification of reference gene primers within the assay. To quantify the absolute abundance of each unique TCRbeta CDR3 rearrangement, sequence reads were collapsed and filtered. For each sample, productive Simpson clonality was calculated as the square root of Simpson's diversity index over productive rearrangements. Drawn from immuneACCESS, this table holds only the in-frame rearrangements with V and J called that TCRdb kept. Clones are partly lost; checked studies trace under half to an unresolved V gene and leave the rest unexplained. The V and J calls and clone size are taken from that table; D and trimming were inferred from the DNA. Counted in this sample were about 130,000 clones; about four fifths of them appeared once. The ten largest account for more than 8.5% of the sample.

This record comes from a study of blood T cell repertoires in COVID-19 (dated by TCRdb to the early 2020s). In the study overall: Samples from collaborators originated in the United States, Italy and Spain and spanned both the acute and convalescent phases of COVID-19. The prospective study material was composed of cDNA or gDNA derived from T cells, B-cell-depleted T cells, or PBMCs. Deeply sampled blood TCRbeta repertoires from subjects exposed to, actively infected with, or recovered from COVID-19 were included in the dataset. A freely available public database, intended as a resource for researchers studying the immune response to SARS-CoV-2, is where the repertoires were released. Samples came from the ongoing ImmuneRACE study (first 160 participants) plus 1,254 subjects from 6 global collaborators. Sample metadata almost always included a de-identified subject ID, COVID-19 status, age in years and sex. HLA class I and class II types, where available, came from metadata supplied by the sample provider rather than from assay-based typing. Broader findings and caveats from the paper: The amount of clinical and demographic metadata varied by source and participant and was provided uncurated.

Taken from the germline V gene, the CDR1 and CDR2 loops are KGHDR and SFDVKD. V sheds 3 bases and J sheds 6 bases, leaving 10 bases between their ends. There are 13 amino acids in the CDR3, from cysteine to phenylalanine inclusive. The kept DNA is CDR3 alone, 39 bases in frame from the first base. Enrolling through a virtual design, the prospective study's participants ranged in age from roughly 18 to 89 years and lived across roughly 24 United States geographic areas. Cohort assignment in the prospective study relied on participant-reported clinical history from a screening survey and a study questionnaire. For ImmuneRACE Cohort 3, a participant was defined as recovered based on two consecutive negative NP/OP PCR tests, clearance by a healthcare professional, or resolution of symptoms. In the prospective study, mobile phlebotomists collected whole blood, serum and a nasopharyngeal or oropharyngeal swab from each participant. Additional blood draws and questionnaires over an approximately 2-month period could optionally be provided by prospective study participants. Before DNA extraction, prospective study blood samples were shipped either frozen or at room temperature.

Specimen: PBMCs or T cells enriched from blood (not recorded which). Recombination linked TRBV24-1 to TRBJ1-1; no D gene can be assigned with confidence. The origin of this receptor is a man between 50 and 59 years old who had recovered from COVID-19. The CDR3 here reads CATSDQNSAEAFF. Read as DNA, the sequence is TGTGCCACCAGTGATCAGAATAGCGCTGAAGCTTTCTTT.